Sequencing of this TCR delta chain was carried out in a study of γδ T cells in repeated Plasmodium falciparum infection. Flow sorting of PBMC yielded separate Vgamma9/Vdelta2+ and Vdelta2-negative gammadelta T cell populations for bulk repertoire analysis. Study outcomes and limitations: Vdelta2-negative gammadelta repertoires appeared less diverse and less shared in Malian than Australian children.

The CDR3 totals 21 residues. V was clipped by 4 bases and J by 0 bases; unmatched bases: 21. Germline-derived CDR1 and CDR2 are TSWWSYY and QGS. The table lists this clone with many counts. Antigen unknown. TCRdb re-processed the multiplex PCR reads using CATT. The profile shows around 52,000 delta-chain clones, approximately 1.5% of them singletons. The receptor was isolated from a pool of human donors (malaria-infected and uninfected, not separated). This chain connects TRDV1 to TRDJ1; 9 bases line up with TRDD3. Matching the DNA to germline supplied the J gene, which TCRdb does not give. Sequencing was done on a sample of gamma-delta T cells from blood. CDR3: CALGGRVAYWGTNSYTDKLIF. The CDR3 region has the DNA TGTGCTCTTGGGGGAAGGGTCGCCTACTGGGGGACAAATTCGTACACCGATAAACTCATCTTT.